This T cell receptor beta chain was sequenced for a study of blood T cell repertoires in COVID-19. Participant ages covered about 18 to 89 years across about two dozen US areas. Germline CDR1 SGDLS, CDR2 YYNGEE. The CDR3 covers 16 residues. V was shortened by 4 bases and J by 10 bases, with 24 bases between the two germline ends. The sample holds one count of this clone. Profiling relied on immunoSEQ multiplex PCR, and the TCRdb table lists in-frame clones only, not all of them. The sample shows 250,000 to 350,000 clones, around 90% of them seen only once. Sequenced sample: PBMCs or T cells enriched from blood (not recorded which). The clonotype was recovered from a woman aged 55-75 years in a cohort exposed to, infected with or recovered from COVID-19 (not recorded which). The chain is built from TRBV9 and TRBJ2-1, with D possibly TRBD2 on 6 matching bases. The CDR3 DNA is TGTGCCAGCAGCCCCCCCGGGCGACTAGTGCATCCAGAGCAGTTCTTC. Translated, it gives CASSPPGRLVHPEQFF. The entire variable domain, with the rest obtained from reference TRBV9 and TRBJ2-1, is as follows: DSGVTQTPKHLITATGQRVTLRCSPRSGDLSVYWYQQSLDQGLQFLIQYYNGEERAKGNILERFSAQQFPDLHSELNLSSLELGDSALYFCASSPPGRLVHPEQFFGPGTRLTVL.